The clone carrying this TCR beta chain was observed a few times. As yet, its antigen is unknown. This specimen belongs to a study of T cell repertoires in cytomegalovirus infection. Trimming removed 1 base from V and 11 bases from J; junction bases left unmatched: 3. Germline lookup yields CDR1 SGHVS and CDR2 FNYEAQ. The CDR3 runs 12 residues. Notes on the study in general: HLA-C-restricted, CMV-specific TCR beta clonotypes were dominant ex vivo.

TCRdb analysed the reads with MiXCR anew, one entry per CDR3 protein. The sample has about a million distinct CDR3 sequences; approximately 31% are singletons. The sample in question was cultured CD8+ T cells from PBMCs, obtained from culture after CMV antigen stimulation. The TCR sequence derives from a human donor in good health (CMV status not recorded). Some clones in this sample may be carry-over from other donors' samples. The genes are TRBV7-6 and TRBJ1-1, with 8 bases lining up with TRBD1. The chain's CDR3 is CASSLDRGNAFF. The CDR3 DNA follows: TGTGCCAGCAGCTTAGACAGGGGGAATGCTTTCTTT. The whole variable domain, remainder taken from reference TRBV7-6 and TRBJ1-1, is GAGVSQSPRYKVTKRGQDVALRCDPISGHVSLYWYRQALGQGPEFLTYFNYEAQQDKSGLPNDRFSAERPEGSISTLTIQRTEQRDSAMYRCASSLDRGNAFFGQGTRLTVV.